Frequency places the clone carrying this TCR beta chain as large. The antigen is not known. The germline CDR1 and CDR2 sequences are SGHVS and FQNEAQ. The CDR3 spans 17 residues. Libraries of TCR beta chains were produced by 5' RACE (UMI-labeled). Using the 5' RACE reads, TCRdb records one entry per CDR3 protein without DNA. The sample data list roughly 3,700 distinct CDR3 sequences. The record originates from a study of human CD8 memory T cell subsets. General observations from the study: This study sequenced only the T cell receptor beta chains and no others.

The receptor comes from a human donor in good health. The chain is built from TRBV7-8 and TRBJ2-3; TCRdb selects TRBD1, and the lack of DNA leaves this call unchecked. Sample: CD8+ T cells from PBMCs. CDR3 sequence: CASSDSWSQGAGDTQYF. Full variable domain (remainder filled in from reference TRBV7-8 and TRBJ2-3): GAGVSQSPRYKVAKRGQDVALRCDPISGHVSLFWYQQALGQGPEFLTYFQNEAQLDKSGLPSDRFFAERPEGSVSTLKIQRTQQEDSAVYLCASSDSWSQGAGDTQYFGPGTRLTVL.